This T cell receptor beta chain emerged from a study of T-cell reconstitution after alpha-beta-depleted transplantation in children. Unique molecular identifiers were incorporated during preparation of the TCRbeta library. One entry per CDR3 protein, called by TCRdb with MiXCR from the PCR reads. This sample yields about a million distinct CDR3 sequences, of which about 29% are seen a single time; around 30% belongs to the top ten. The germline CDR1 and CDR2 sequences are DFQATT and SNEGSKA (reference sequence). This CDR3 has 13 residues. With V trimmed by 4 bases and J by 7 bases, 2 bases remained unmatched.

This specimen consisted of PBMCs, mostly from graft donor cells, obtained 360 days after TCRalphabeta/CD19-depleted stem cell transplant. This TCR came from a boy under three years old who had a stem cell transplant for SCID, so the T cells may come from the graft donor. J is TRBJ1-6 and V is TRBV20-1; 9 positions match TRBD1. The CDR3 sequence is CSAKGTGNSPLHF. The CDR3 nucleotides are TGCAGTGCTAAGGGGACAGGGAATTCACCCCTCCACTTT.